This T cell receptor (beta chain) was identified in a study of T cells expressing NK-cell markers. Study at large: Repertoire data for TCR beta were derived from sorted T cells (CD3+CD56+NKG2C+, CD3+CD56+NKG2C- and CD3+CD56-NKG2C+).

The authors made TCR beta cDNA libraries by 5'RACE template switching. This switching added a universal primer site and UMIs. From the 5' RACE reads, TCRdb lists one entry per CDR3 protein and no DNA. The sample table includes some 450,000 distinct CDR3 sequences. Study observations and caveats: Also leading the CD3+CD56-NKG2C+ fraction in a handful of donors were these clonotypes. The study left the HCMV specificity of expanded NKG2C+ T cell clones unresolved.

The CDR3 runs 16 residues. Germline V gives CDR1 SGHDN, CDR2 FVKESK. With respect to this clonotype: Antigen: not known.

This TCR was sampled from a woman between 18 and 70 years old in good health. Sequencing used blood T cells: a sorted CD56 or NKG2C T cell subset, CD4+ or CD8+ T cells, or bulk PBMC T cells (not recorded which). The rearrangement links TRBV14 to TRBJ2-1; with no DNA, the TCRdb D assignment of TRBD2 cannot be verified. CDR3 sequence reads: CASSPLTSGNYNEQFF.